The 32 T cell receptor beta chains presented below share a single source sample, sequenced in a study of T cells in women clearing cervical HPV infection. TCRdb keeps only in-frame clones here, not all; method: immunoSEQ multiplex PCR. This sample's table has 30,000 to 35,000 clones. Sequencing was carried out using blood buffy coat. Receptor source: a woman aged 18-69 years with a cervical HPV16 infection that either progressed to CIN3+ or cleared (not recorded which).

As concerns this clone: The read finishes 3 residues shy of the CDR3 end, and the germline J gene is used to complete it. This chain joins TRBV6-4 and TRBJ2-3; D is perhaps TRBD1 (5 bases). Looked up from germline, CDR1 is MRHNA and CDR2 is SNTAGT. The CDR3 spans 14 residues. V lost 4 bases to trimming and J lost 3 bases, with 11 bases between them. The CDR3 is CASSAHPGTDTQYF. Partial CDR3 DNA: TGTGCCAGCAGTGCTCACCCAGGGACAGATACG.

As for this clone: The CDR3 extends 3 residues past the end of the read, so its final part is completed from the germline J gene. The chain couples TRBV20-1 to TRBJ2-5; D unresolved. The CDR3 is 13 amino acids. Trimming left V 1 base short and J 7 bases short, with 13 bases between. Germline V gene data show CDR1 as DFQATT and CDR2 as SNEGSKA (reference sequence). The sequenced part of the CDR3 DNA is TGCAGTGCTAGAGCTCGACTGGCTCGGACC. Residues: CSARARLART. In full, the CDR3 is CSARARLARTQYF.

Comment on this clone: The read terminates 3 residues before the CDR3 end, so the remaining end is supplied by the germline J gene. The J gene is TRBJ2-5, the V gene TRBV5-1, with 10 bases matching TRBD1. Looked up from germline, CDR1 is SGHRS and CDR2 is YFSETQ. This CDR3 is built from 14 residues. V trimming: 4 bases; J trimming: 4 bases; junction bases outside the gene matches: 4. CDR3: CASSGDRGRETQYF. Partial CDR3 DNA: TGCGCCAGCAGCGGTGACAGGGGGCGAGAGACC.

Note on this clone: The junction does not match germline at one end; this may be a read error. Read data end 3 residues before the CDR3 end; the end is taken from the germline J gene. Other DNA sequences in this specimen translate into the identical CDR3. The chain couples TRBV5-6 to TRBJ1-3; D is uncertain. In germline, CDR1 is SGHDT, CDR2 YYEEEE. There are 14 residues in the CDR3. CDR3 DNA, as far as it was read: TGTGCCAGCACCTCGAGGGCAGCTGGAAACACT. Translation gives CASTSRAAGNT. The full CDR3 protein reads CASTSRAAGNTIYF.

CDR3 sequence: CSARDLSGTGPAGAWNSPLHF. The covered CDR3 bases are TGCAGTGCTAGAGATCTTTCCGGGACAGGGCCCGCTGGCGCGTGGAATTCACCC. The genes are TRBV20-1 and TRBJ1-6, with 9 positions matching TRBD1. The CDR3 end falls 3 residues outside the read, so it is completed with the germline J gene. V lost 0 bases, J lost 7 bases, and 22 bases stayed unmatched. Germline V gene data show CDR1 as DFQATT and CDR2 as SNEGSKA (reference sequence). The CDR3 consists of 21 residues.

In regard to this clone: The observed sequence ends 3 residues before the CDR3 terminus, with the missing tail filled in from the germline J gene. The V gene is TRBV20-1, the J gene TRBJ1-5; 9 bases fit TRBD1. The CDR3 has 16 amino acids. With V trimmed by 5 bases and J by 7 bases, 15 bases remained unmatched. From germline, CDR1 is DFQATT and CDR2 SNEGSKA (reference sequence). The chain's CDR3 is CSALDEGTGLYQPQHF. The part of the CDR3 DNA that was read is TGCAGTGCTCTAGATGAGGGGACAGGGTTATACCAGCCC.

About this clone itself: The CDR3 end lies 3 residues beyond the end of the read and is filled in from the germline J gene. V gene TRBV30 combines with J gene TRBJ1-6; 8 nucleotides align to TRBD1. This CDR3 has 13 residues. The trim removed 0 bases at V and 10 bases at J, leaving 2 bases unmatched. CDR1 and CDR2 from the germline V gene are GTSNPN and SVGIG (reference sequence). CDR3 sequence: CAWSVWTGSPLHF. The CDR3 bases that were read are TGTGCCTGGAGTGTCTGGACAGGGTCACCC.

Of note for this clone: The CDR3 end falls 3 residues outside the read, so it is completed with the germline J gene. The chain carries TRBV19 and TRBJ2-3, with TRBD2 matching 9 bases. Germline CDR1 LNHDA, CDR2 SQIVND (reference sequence). The CDR3 consists of 13 residues. With 4 bases clipped from V and 5 bases from J, the junction kept 1 base outside the gene matches. CDR3 DNA (partial): TGTGCCAGTAGTACGCGGGAGGGAGATACG. It specifies CASSTREGDT. The complete CDR3 protein is CASSTREGDTQYF.

A remark on this clone: Sequencing ends 3 residues short of the CDR3 end; the germline J gene provides the rest. The chain has TRBV5-1 and TRBJ1-2; 8 nucleotides align to TRBD1. The germline gives CDR1 SGHRS, CDR2 YFSETQ. The CDR3 is made up of 15 amino acids. The CDR3 sequence: CASSPATGEGRGYTF. The covered CDR3 bases are TGCGCCAGCAGCCCCGCGACAGGGGAAGGTCGCGGC.

Worth noting for this clone: The sequenced fragment ends 3 residues before the CDR3 boundary, so the rest is inferred from the germline J gene. J is TRBJ1-2 and V is TRBV6-2 or TRBV6-3; D is undetermined. Germline loops: CDR1 MNHEY, CDR2 SVGEGT. The CDR3 extends over 12 amino acids. CDR3 bases read: TGTGCCAGCAGAAGTGGGCAGACGGGC. This sequence encodes CASRSGQTG. The whole CDR3 is CASRSGQTGYTF.

Turning to this clone: The read ends 3 residues before the CDR3 terminus; that terminus is restored from the germline J gene. The chain employs TRBV6-2 or TRBV6-3 and TRBJ1-5, with 8 bases identical to TRBD1. After removal of 6 bases from V and 2 bases from J, the junction contained 3 bases not matched to a gene. CDR3 length: 14 residues. The germline V gene has CDR1 MNHEY and CDR2 SVGEGT. CDR3 loop: CASSGQGGNQPQHF. The covered CDR3 bases are TGTGCCAGCAGCGGACAGGGAGGCAATCAGCCC.

Remarks on this clone: The read ends 3 residues shy of where the CDR3 ends; the end is completed using the germline J gene. The gene calls are TRBV6-4 and TRBJ1-1; 8 positions match TRBD1. The ends lost 5 bases at V and 7 bases at J; junction bases unmatched: 6. The CDR3 sequence is 13 residues long. The germline V gene has CDR1 MRHNA and CDR2 SNTAGT. This CDR3 reads CASSPDRGSEAFF. The part of the CDR3 DNA that was read is TGTGCCAGCAGTCCCGACAGGGGCAGTGAA.

With regard to this clone: The read gets to within 3 residues of the CDR3 end, and the germline J gene fills in the rest. The chain has TRBV18 and TRBJ1-1; 8 bases agree with TRBD1. From germline, CDR1 is KGHSH and CDR2 LQKENI. CDR3 size: 14 residues. Trimming took 6 bases from V and 1 from J; bases not matched to a gene: 4. This CDR3 reads CASSEGQANTEAFF. Incomplete CDR3 DNA: TGTGCCAGCTCGGAGGGACAGGCGAACACTGAA.

In regard to this clone: The CDR3 extends 3 residues past the end of the read, so its final part is completed from the germline J gene. The J gene is TRBJ2-2, the V gene TRBV13; D is undetermined. Looked up from germline, CDR1 is PRHDT and CDR2 is FYEKMQ (reference sequence). With 5 bases removed from V and 8 bases from J, the gap between germline ends came to 12 bases. This CDR3 region has 13 residues. The sequenced CDR3 bases are TGTGCCAGCAGCCCCCGTCCGGTGGGGGAG. Translating it yields CASSPRPVGE. The CDR3 in full is CASSPRPVGELFF.

Turning to this clone: The CDR3 is cut off 3 residues early in the read; its end comes from the germline J gene. V usage is TRBV5-1 and J usage is TRBJ1-4; D not certain. This CDR3 is 14 amino acids long. From germline, CDR1 is SGHRS and CDR2 YFSETQ. V dropped 5 bases and J dropped 0 bases, with 8 bases sitting between them. CDR3 DNA, as far as it was read: TGCGCCAGCAGACAGACCTCAACTAATGAAAAA. Protein sequence: CASRQTSTNEK. The full CDR3 protein is CASRQTSTNEKLFF.

In regard to this clone: The read ends 3 residues early relative to the CDR3; the germline J gene fills the gap. The chain links TRBV29-1 to TRBJ1-2; tentative D call: TRBD1 (6 bases). This CDR3 region has 13 residues. Per germline, CDR1 SQVTM and CDR2 ANQGSEA. The DNA read from the CDR3 is TGCAGCGTCCAACTGACAGGACGCGGGGGC. Protein product: CSVQLTGRGG. The entire CDR3 reads CSVQLTGRGGYTF.

Remarks on this clone: The missing CDR3 end, 3 residues past where the read stops, is filled in from the germline J gene. This chain uses TRBV2 with TRBJ1-1; 11 bases fit TRBD1. Germline V lookup: CDR1 SNHLY, CDR2 FYNNEI. Trimming at V came to 7 bases and at J to 6 bases, leaving 16 bases not matched to a gene. This CDR3 is built from 17 residues. CDR3 protein: CASTNEGGSGQGAEAFF. The CDR3 bases that were read are TGTGCCAGCACCAACGAGGGTGGATCGGGACAGGGGGCTGAA.

The part of the CDR3 DNA that was read is TGCGCCAGCAGCCTTGGGACAGGGAGATCTGGGGCCAACGTC. Its protein product is CASSLGTGRSGANV. The entire CDR3 sequence reads CASSLGTGRSGANVLTF. This chain connects TRBV5-1 to TRBJ2-6; 9 bases agree with TRBD1. The read ends 3 residues shy of where the CDR3 ends; the end is completed using the germline J gene. V dropped 4 bases and J dropped 1; count of bases not matched to a gene: 6. Germline V gene sequence: CDR1 SGHRS, CDR2 YFSETQ. This CDR3 has 17 residues.

Notes on this clone: The read falls 3 residues short of the CDR3 end, and the missing part is taken from the germline J gene. This sequence joins TRBV20-1 and TRBJ2-3; 8 nucleotides line up with TRBD2. Germline V CDR1 and CDR2: DFQATT, SNEGSKA (reference sequence). The CDR3 has 15 residues. V lost 0 bases to trimming and J lost 3 bases; unmatched junction nucleotides: 5. The covered CDR3 bases are TGCAGTGCTAGAGACGGGAGGGGTTGGACAGATACG. It is translated as CSARDGRGWTDT. The whole CDR3 sequence reads CSARDGRGWTDTQYF.

The CDR3 loop reads CASSLRHNYGYTF. The sequenced part of the CDR3 DNA is TGTGCCAGCAGCTTAAGGCATAACTATGGC. The chain joins TRBV7-9 to TRBJ1-2, with D hard to call. Read data end 3 residues before the CDR3 end; the end is taken from the germline J gene. The CDR3 is made up of 13 amino acids. Germline V gene sequence: CDR1 SEHNR, CDR2 FQNEAQ (reference sequence). V shed 2 bases and J shed 1 base, with 5 bases lying between them. Drawing the rest from reference TRBV7-9 and TRBJ1-2, the complete variable domain is DTGVSQNPRHKITKRGQNVTFRCDPISEHNRLYWYRQTLGQGPEFLTYFQNEAQLEKSRLLSDRFSAERPKGSFSTLEIQRTEQGDSAMYLCASSLRHNYGYTFGSGTRLTVV.

Points on this clone: The read ends 3 residues shy of where the CDR3 ends; the end is completed using the germline J gene. This sequence joins TRBV6-1 and TRBJ2-3; D possibly uses TRBD1 or TRBD2 (5 bases each). Germline lookup yields CDR1 MNHNS and CDR2 SASEGT. The CDR3 consists of 16 residues. Trimming stripped 4 bases from V and 4 bases from J, with 18 bases between. The sequenced CDR3 bases are TGTGCCAGCAGTGCGAGGGGTACAGCTAACGCAGATACG. Its translation: CASSARGTANADT. The complete CDR3 reads CASSARGTANADTQYF.

About this clone itself: The CDR3 end lies 3 residues beyond the end of the read and is filled in from the germline J gene. The rearrangement joins TRBV15 to TRBJ2-7, with 8 bases fitting TRBD1. CDR1 and CDR2 from the germline V gene are LNHNV and YYDKDF (reference sequence). J lost 6 bases, V lost 3 bases, and 7 bases had no gene match. CDR3 length: 14 residues. The DNA read from the CDR3 is TGTGCCACCAGCAGGACAGGGGTGACGTCCGAG. Its translation: CATSRTGVTSE. The complete CDR3 reads CATSRTGVTSEQYF.

As regards this clone: The read stops 3 residues short of the end of the CDR3; the missing end is completed from the germline J gene. The V gene is TRBV7-2, the J gene TRBJ2-5, with 7 bases fitting TRBD1. Germline CDR1 reads SGHTA; CDR2 reads FQGNSA. The CDR3 runs to 14 residues. V was pared by 7 bases and J by 5 bases, with 10 bases of the junction left unmatched. CDR3 region: CASIQDRWGETQYF. The part of the CDR3 DNA that was read is TGTGCCAGCATCCAGGACAGGTGGGGGGAGACC.

As regards this clone: The CDR3 extends 3 residues past the end of the read, so its final part is completed from the germline J gene. The chain has TRBV11-2 and TRBJ1-1; no clear D. This CDR3 comprises 15 residues. V lost 0 bases, J lost 4 bases, and 12 bases lay in between. Germline V gene data show CDR1 as SGHAT and CDR2 as FQNNGV. CDR3 sequence reads: CASSLDGDLRTEAFF. The sequenced CDR3 bases are TGTGCCAGCAGCTTAGACGGCGACTTACGCACTGAA.

On this clone: The read stops 3 residues short of the end of the CDR3; the missing end is completed from the germline J gene. V is TRBV3-1 (or the pseudogene TRBV3-2) and J is TRBJ2-1; 15 nucleotides line up with TRBD2. Germline V gene lookup returns CDR1 LGHDT and CDR2 YNNKEL (reference sequence). Germline trimming cut 1 base from V and 3 bases from J; bases unmatched to any gene: 7. The CDR3 contains 19 residues. Partial CDR3 DNA: TGTGCCAGCAGCCAAGTAGTCGGGACTAGCGGGGGGAACTACAATGAG. Translated, it gives CASSQVVGTSGGNYNE. The full CDR3 protein is CASSQVVGTSGGNYNEQFF.

Of note for this clone: The read comes to an end 3 residues before the CDR3 does, leaving the germline J gene to fill in the end. V and J are TRBV7-8 and TRBJ2-1; 7 positions match TRBD2. This CDR3 has 17 amino acids. The germline V gene has CDR1 SGHVS and CDR2 FQNEAQ. The junction had 10 bases not matched to a gene; V was cut back by 1 base and J by 4 bases. This CDR3 reads CASSLGGGSGTYNEQFF. CDR3 DNA, as far as it was read: TGTGCCAGCAGCTTAGGAGGCGGGAGCGGCACTTACAATGAG.

With respect to this clone: The CDR3 is cut off 3 residues early in the read; its end comes from the germline J gene. This chain joins TRBV20-1 and TRBJ2-1; D is uncertain. The CDR3 spans 15 residues. Germline loops: CDR1 DFQATT, CDR2 SNEGSKA (reference sequence). V lost 5 bases and J 2 bases, leaving 16 bases between the germline ends. The CDR3 DNA, read in part, is TGCAGTGCTCCAAGACTCAACGACCCCTACAATGAG. It specifies CSAPRLNDPYNE. The full CDR3 reads CSAPRLNDPYNEQFF.

As concerns this clone: The read falls 3 residues short of the CDR3 end, and the missing part is taken from the germline J gene. The V gene is TRBV19, the J gene TRBJ1-1; D uncertain. The V end was cut by 3 bases, the J end by 1 base, with 12 bases between. From germline, CDR1 is LNHDA and CDR2 SQIVND (reference sequence). This CDR3 spans 15 amino acids. CDR3 DNA, as far as it was read: TGTGCCAGTAGTATTTCCGTGGCAGGGAACACTGAA. It is translated as CASSISVAGNTE. The whole CDR3 protein is CASSISVAGNTEAFF.

Worth noting for this clone: From the germline J gene comes the end of the CDR3, since the read stops 3 residues before it. The chain has TRBV5-6 and TRBJ1-2; 7 bases are a match to TRBD1. The junction had 7 bases not matched to a gene; V was cut back by 5 bases and J by 0 bases. Germline CDR1 SGHDT, CDR2 YYEEEE. This CDR3 region has 15 residues. Incomplete CDR3 DNA: TGTGCCAGCAGTGAGCCGGGACAGCCTAACTATGGC. It yields the protein CASSEPGQPNYG. From start to end, the CDR3 is CASSEPGQPNYGYTF.

In the case of this clone: The sequence runs out 3 residues before the end of the CDR3; the remainder is reconstructed from the germline J gene. The V call is TRBV2, the J call TRBJ1-5; no definite D call. The V gene lost 6 bases and the J gene lost 4 bases, with 13 bases spanning the gap. This CDR3 is built from 14 residues. Germline CDR1 is SNHLY and CDR2 is FYNNEI. The sequenced part of the CDR3 DNA is TGTGCCAGCAGGCCGGGTCCTCGAAATCAGCCC. Encoded protein: CASRPGPRNQP. The complete CDR3 reads CASRPGPRNQPQHF. The full variable domain, with the rest looked up from reference TRBV2 and TRBJ1-5, is EPEVTQTPSHQVTQMGQEVILRCVPISNHLYFYWYRQILGQKVEFLVSFYNNEISEKSEIFDDQFSVERPDGSNFTLKIRSTKLEDSAMYFCASRPGPRNQPQHFGDGTRLSIL.

To note about this clone: The read is 3 residues too short to cover the CDR3 end, so that end is filled in from the germline J gene. The rearrangement links TRBV11-3 to TRBJ2-1; D is unclear. The germline V gene encodes CDR1 SGHNT and CDR2 YENEEA. The CDR3 loop spans 13 amino acids. V gave up 6 bases and J gave up 6 bases, with 12 bases separating them. CDR3 bases read: TGTGCCAGCAGTCGAAATGCGGCCAATGAG. Translated, it gives CASSRNAANE. The CDR3 as a whole reads CASSRNAANEQFF.

Comments on this clone: The read terminates 3 residues ahead of where the CDR3 ends, so the germline J gene completes it. V gene TRBV6-2 or TRBV6-3 combines with J gene TRBJ1-5; a weak D match, TRBD1 (5 bases). The V end was cut by 6 bases, the J end by 4 bases, with 16 bases between. Germline-derived CDR1 and CDR2 are MNHEY and SVGEGT. The length of the CDR3 is 15 residues. CDR3 DNA (partial): TGTGCCAGCAGCTCGGACATTACCCAGAATCAGCCC. Encoded protein: CASSSDITQNQP. The full CDR3 reads CASSSDITQNQPQHF.